This T cell receptor (beta chain) was found in a study of T cell repertoires in cytomegalovirus infection. Notes on the study in general: Totalled public TCR beta family frequency picked out people who carried CMV plus the relevant HLA.

TCRdb called the reads again in MiXCR, with one record for every CDR3 protein. The sample consists of around 530,000 distinct CDR3 sequences, approximately 25% of them appearing once. This clonotype was detected only a few times. The antigen is undetermined. In germline, CDR1 is SQVTM, CDR2 ANQGSEA. J was trimmed by 4 bases and V by 0 bases; bases with no gene match: 3. The CDR3 contains 14 residues. This sequence was found in a human donor in good health (CMV status not recorded). Some clones in this sample may be carry-over from other donors' samples. The chain joins TRBV29-1 to TRBJ2-5, with TRBD1 matching 9 bases. The sample comprised PBMCs. The chain's CDR3 is CSVEEPDRGETQYF. The CDR3 nucleotides are TGCAGCGTTGAAGAACCGGACAGGGGAGAGACCCAGTACTTC.